Described below is a single T cell receptor (beta chain) sequence and its context. No antigen is known for it. The sample has other DNA sequences that encode this CDR3 too. PCR amplification relied on 60 Vbeta primers (plus 13 Jbeta primers). Here immunoSEQ multiplex PCR was the method, and the copy in TCRdb shows in-frame clones only, minus some. The table for this sample gives under 200,000 clones. Though nominally healthy at sampling, donors likely had unrecorded immune exposures. V was shortened by 1 base and J by 3 bases, with 6 bases between the two germline ends. This CDR3 has 12 residues. Per germline, CDR1 GTSNPN and CDR2 SVGIG (reference sequence). This entry comes from a study of cytomegalovirus exposure and HLA in healthy donors. Broader study findings: It is likely that the observed cluster of highly shared sequence variants was a sequencing artifact. Across HLA loci, a later analysis found differing TCR association rates, with DRB1 most and HLA-C fewest. The study labeled fewer than 200 TCR beta chains cytomegalovirus-associated.

This receptor was identified in a man aged 25 to 40 in good health and CMV-seronegative. Material: PBMCs. The V gene is TRBV30, the J gene TRBJ1-2; D perhaps matches TRBD1 (5 bases). In nucleotides, the CDR3 is TGTGCCTGGAGTGGGGGGGACTATGGCTACACCTTC. Encoded protein: CAWSGGDYGYTF.